This note documents a single T cell receptor (beta chain) sequence. Its target is unknown. The sample belongs to a study of early T cells in non-severe SARS-CoV-2 infection. Study conclusions and caveats: Database matching using VDJdb favored anti-spike CD8 responses, with private and CD4 specificities left missing.

Unique molecular identifiers were added to individual cDNA molecules. TCRdb reprocessed the 5' RACE reads via MiXCR and lists one record per CDR3 protein. Of some 64,000 distinct CDR3 sequences in the sample, over 8% were seen once. The source of this sequence is an adult who was a healthcare worker with PCR-confirmed SARS-CoV-2 infection or an uninfected control (not recorded which). The sample was whole blood, taken at baseline.

The CDR3 loop reads CASSSLARGQGAYEQYF. The CDR3 coding sequence is TGTGCCAGCAGTTCCCTCGCCAGGGGACAGGGGGCCTACGAGCAGTACTTC. This chain links TRBV28 with TRBJ2-7, with TRBD1 identical over 11 bases. Germline-derived CDR1 and CDR2 are MDHEN and SYDVKM. The CDR3 spans 17 residues. The V and J ends lost 4 bases and 2 bases, in that order; junction bases with no gene match: 10.